This record covers a single T cell receptor (beta chain). It has no known antigen specificity. Nothing much larger sits one base from this clone, and base qualities are not available. Stable Graves' hyperthyroidism was defined as the absence of progression to ophthalmopathy over 18 months of follow-up. Hyperthyroidism patients were newly diagnosed, with disease duration under 2 months, and aged 18 to 65 years. The study excluded patients with uncontrolled infections, other autoimmune diseases, pregnancy or lactation. Diagnoses were established on the basis of clinical symptoms, serum thyroxine and TRAb, thyroid ultrasound, and orbital computed tomography. PBMCs were isolated from approximately 10 ml of fresh peripheral blood by Ficoll-Paque density gradient centrifugation. Total RNA was extracted using Trizol reagent, and RNA quality was assessed on an Agilent 2100 Bioanalyzer. The germline V gene sets CDR1 to SGDLS and CDR2 to YYNGEE. V is clipped by 4 bases and J by 0 bases, and the sequence between their germline boundaries is 12 bases long. From cysteine to phenylalanine, the CDR3 is 15 amino acids long. The DNA shown is the 45-base CDR3, in frame from base 1.

This sample is drawn from a study of T cells in Graves' hyperthyroidism and ophthalmopathy (dated by TCRdb to between 2019 and 2020). In the study overall: Peripheral blood samples were taken at initial diagnosis, before any treatment was given. TCR V-J signatures able to tell the groups apart were searched for in a discovery cohort of about a hundred patients, of whom 43 had Graves' ophthalmopathy and roughly 58 had stable Graves' hyperthyroidism. Whether ophthalmopathy could be predicted prospectively was tested in an independent validation cohort made up of 18 to 20 hyperthyroidism patients plus 17 patients who later progressed to ophthalmopathy. The 85 to 100 discovery patients were randomly split 7:3 into training and test sets. Thyroid tissue and blood T-cell repertoires from roughly six Graves' hyperthyroidism patients were also compared in the study. Once sampling was done, hyperthyroidism patients were given methimazole at a starting dose of 30 mg daily, whereas ophthalmopathy patients were given high-dose intravenous methylprednisolone. TCR Vbeta CDR3 sequencing of roughly 140 peripheral blood samples (about 45 ophthalmopathy, 70 to 85 hyperthyroidism and around 17 progressor patients) is reported in the paper. Overall study outcomes, separate from this receptor: Most expanded thyroid clonotypes (frequency above 0.001) were also detected in blood, suggesting blood repertoires may reflect thyroid immune responses. No statistical method was used to set the sample size in advance, and investigators knew the group allocation. During validation, the model predicted progression to ophthalmopathy a median of about 6.3 months ahead of onset, with approximately 71% sensitivity and 72% to 80% specificity. A model built on a 13 V-J signature distinguished ophthalmopathy from stable hyperthyroidism, reaching roughly 88% sensitivity and about 81% specificity in cross-validation and 80%/75% in testing.

TCR beta CDR3 regions were amplified from RNA transcripts. A first-round RT-PCR of the TCR CDR3 used the HTBI primer set with the Qiagen OneStep RT-PCR kit. The libraries were constructed in a second round of multiplex PCR and then size-selected and purified. Paired-end sequencing of the libraries was performed with 100 bp reads on an Illumina HiSeq2000. In the original analysis: SOAPnuke was used to process the raw data, throwing out any read that contained adapters or uncalled bases, had a mean Phred below 15, or lacked an exact constant-primer or identifier match. COPE v1.2.5 was used to merge the high-quality paired reads, and each unique nucleotide sequence was defined as a clonotype. MiTCR v1.1 was used to align clonotypes to the IMGT TRBV, TRBD and TRBJ reference segments. Only V-J combinations with frequency above 0.0001, covering 99.2% of repertoires, were analysed. The TCS score was defined as the ratio of F50 (clonal expansion) to E x V (chaos), calculated using BLOSUM62-based TCRdist between CDR3 peptides within each V-J. Welch's t-statistics and random forest reduced fewer than 550 V-J features to about 13, which were used in a naive Bayes classifier (R e1071). In-frame beta chains were kept once TCRdb had trimmed the public reads at Q25 with fastp and called clones with MiXCR. Duplicate CDR3 protein sequences are folded into a single record with the most common DNA and genes. These V and J calls rely on TCRdb rather than the paper's analysis. The sample has around 690,000 distinct CDR3 sequences on record, approximately 15% of them singletons. About 16% of the sample lies in the top ten.

This TCR was recovered from a man aged 45-65 years with Graves' hyperthyroidism. Recombination joined TRBV9 with TRBJ2-3; the D gene is perhaps TRBD1, on 5 matching bases. Sequencing was done on a sample of blood. At the DNA level, the sequence is TGTGCCAGCAGCAACCAGGGTACTAGCACAGATACGCAGTATTTT. Its protein reads: CASSNQGTSTDTQYF.